This entry lists 5 T cell receptor beta chains sequenced from one sample in a study of cytomegalovirus exposure and HLA in healthy donors. PCR primers comprised 60 Vbeta and 13 Jbeta primers. Measured with immunoSEQ multiplex PCR; TCRdb has only the in-frame clones, and not every one. Of 150,000 to 200,000 clones listed, 70% to 85% are singletons. The sequencing input was PBMCs. These receptors were taken from a boy aged 2 to 10 in good health and CMV-seronegative.

The gene calls are TRBV4-2 and TRBJ2-5; TRBD2 matches 7 bases. V gave up 0 bases and J gave up 0 bases; unmatched junction bases: 1. The germline gives CDR1 LGHNA, CDR2 YNFKEQ. CDR3 length: 15 amino acids. Here the CDR3 DNA reads TGTGCCAGCAGCCAAGACCGGGGGGACCAAGAGACCCAGTACTTC. Translation gives CASSQDRGDQETQYF.

The V gene is TRBV19, the J gene TRBJ1-2; the match to TRBD1 covers 9 bases. V was clipped by 5 bases and J by 3 bases; unmatched bases: 4. Germline CDR1 LNHDA, CDR2 SQIVND (reference sequence). The CDR3 spans 14 residues. The CDR3 DNA reads as TGTGCCAGTAGTCAGGGGACAGGGTACTATGGCTACACCTTC. Protein: CASSQGTGYYGYTF.

The chain uses TRBV27 and TRBJ1-1; D is unclear. Germline CDR1 MNHEY, CDR2 SMNVEV (reference sequence). The germline V and J ends were trimmed by 2 bases and 4 bases, with 23 bases remaining between them. The CDR3 totals 18 residues. Here the CDR3 reads CASSLKVPGREDRTEAFF. For the CDR3, the DNA is TGTGCCAGCAGTTTAAAGGTCCCGGGGAGGGAAGATCGCACTGAAGCTTTCTTT.

V and J are TRBV14 and TRBJ1-2; 8 nucleotides match TRBD1. Germline V gene sequence: CDR1 SGHDN, CDR2 FVKESK. The CDR3 loop spans 16 amino acids. Germline trimming cut 2 bases from V and 1 base from J; bases unmatched to any gene: 6. The CDR3 bases are TGTGCCAGCAGCCAAAGTGGACAGGGTCATAACTATGGCTACACCTTC. Its protein is CASSQSGQGHNYGYTF.

The chain carries TRBV7-9 and TRBJ2-7; 8 nucleotides agree with TRBD2. This CDR3 is built from 13 residues. Germline lookup yields CDR1 SEHNR and CDR2 FQNEAQ (reference sequence). V lost 5 bases to trimming and J lost 1 base; unmatched junction nucleotides: 1. The CDR3 sequence is CASSKRGSYEQYF. CDR3 bases: TGTGCCAGCAGCAAGCGGGGGTCCTACGAGCAGTACTTC.